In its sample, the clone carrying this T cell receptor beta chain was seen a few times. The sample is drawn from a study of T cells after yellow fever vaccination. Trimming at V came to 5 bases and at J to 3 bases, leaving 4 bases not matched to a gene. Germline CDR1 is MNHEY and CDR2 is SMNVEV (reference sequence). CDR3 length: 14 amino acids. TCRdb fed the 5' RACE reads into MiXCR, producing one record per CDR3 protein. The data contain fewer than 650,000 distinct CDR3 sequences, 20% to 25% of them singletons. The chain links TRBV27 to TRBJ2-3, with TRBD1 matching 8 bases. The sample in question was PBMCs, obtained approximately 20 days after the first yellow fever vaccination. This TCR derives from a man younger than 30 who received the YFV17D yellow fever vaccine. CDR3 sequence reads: CASSLRTGTDTQYF. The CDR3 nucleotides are TGTGCCAGCAGTCTACGGACAGGGACAGATACGCAGTATTTT.